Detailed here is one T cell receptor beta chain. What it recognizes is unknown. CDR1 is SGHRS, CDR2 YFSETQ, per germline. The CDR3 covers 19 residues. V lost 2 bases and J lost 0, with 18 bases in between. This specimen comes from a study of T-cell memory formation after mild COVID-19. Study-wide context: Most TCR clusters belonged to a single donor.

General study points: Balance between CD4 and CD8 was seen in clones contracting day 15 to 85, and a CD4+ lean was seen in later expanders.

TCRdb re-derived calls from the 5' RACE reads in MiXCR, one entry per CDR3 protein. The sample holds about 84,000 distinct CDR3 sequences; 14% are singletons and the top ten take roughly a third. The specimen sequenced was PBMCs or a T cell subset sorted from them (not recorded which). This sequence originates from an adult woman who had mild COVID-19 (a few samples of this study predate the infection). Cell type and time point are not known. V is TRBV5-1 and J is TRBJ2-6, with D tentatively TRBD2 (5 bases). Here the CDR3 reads CASSFGVTRMDSGANVLTF. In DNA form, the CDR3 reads TGCGCCAGCAGCTTCGGGGTCACGAGGATGGACTCTGGGGCCAACGTCCTGACTTTC.